This TCR beta chain was profiled in a study of control samples from healthy donors and cancer patients. The CDR3 length is 18 residues. Germline CDR1 SGHTA, CDR2 FQGNSA. Deletions cut 1 base from V and 3 bases from J, with 22 bases between. Generated by immunoSEQ multiplex PCR, the TCRdb table keeps only in-frame clones and is missing some. The sample records about 120,000 clones, more than 85% being singletons. Sequencing input: blood. The rearrangement links TRBV7-2 to TRBJ2-7, with D perhaps TRBD1 (6 bases). The clonotype comes from a woman aged 18 to 35 in good health. This CDR3 reads CASSLDLSGQLGHYEQYF. CDR3 DNA sequence: TGTGCCAGCAGCTTAGACCTCTCCGGACAGCTTGGGCACTACGAGCAGTACTTC.